These 3 T cell receptor beta chains came from one sample sequenced in a study of tumor-infiltrating lymphocytes in primary liver carcinoma. Extraction of RNA together with DNA used about 17-31 mg of unsorted bulk tissue. A primer in the constant region served to generate TCR beta cDNA from around 500 ng of total RNA. Three rounds of nested multiplex PCR with slightly modified ARM-PCR produced TCR beta libraries. Rounds one and two of PCR, each of roughly 10 cycles, were primed with TRBV1-TRBV30 forward primers and a C-beta reverse primer. TCRdb ran MiXCR on the multiplex PCR reads and lists one entry per CDR3 protein. The table has 95,000 to 150,000 distinct CDR3 sequences, 55% to 65% seen once; the top ten hold over 7%. Sequences were obtained from liver tumor tissue from sampling region 1. Indicated subset: tumor region T1, superior pole. Receptors originate from a woman in her sixties or seventies with primary liver carcinoma and hepatitis B virus infection.

Details on this clonotype: At one boundary the junction diverges from the germline segment, which might be a read error. The chain couples TRBV11-3 to TRBJ2-5, with D unresolved. The germline gives CDR1 SGHNT, CDR2 YENEEA. The CDR3 has 13 residues. CDR3 sequence reads: CASSLNDQKTQYF. The CDR3 DNA sequence: TGTGCCAGCAGCCTGAACGACCAAAAGACCCAATACTTC.

This chain uses TRBV19 with TRBJ1-4; the D is unclear. Germline V gene lookup returns CDR1 LNHDA and CDR2 SQIVND (reference sequence). Trimming removed 1 base from V and 8 bases from J, with 2 bases in between. This CDR3 is 11 amino acids long. CDR3 residues: CASSIGEKLFF. The CDR3 nucleotides are TGTGCCAGTAGTATAGGGGAAAAACTGTTTTTT.

V gene TRBV30 combines with J gene TRBJ1-1; D ambiguous. The germline CDR1 and CDR2 sequences are GTSNPN and SVGIG (reference sequence). This CDR3 comprises 11 residues. Trimming shortened V by 5 bases and J by 7 bases, and 11 bases separated the two germline ends. The CDR3 DNA sequence: TGTGCCTGGGTGCAGTACATTGAAGCTTTCTTT. Its translation: CAWVQYIEAFF.